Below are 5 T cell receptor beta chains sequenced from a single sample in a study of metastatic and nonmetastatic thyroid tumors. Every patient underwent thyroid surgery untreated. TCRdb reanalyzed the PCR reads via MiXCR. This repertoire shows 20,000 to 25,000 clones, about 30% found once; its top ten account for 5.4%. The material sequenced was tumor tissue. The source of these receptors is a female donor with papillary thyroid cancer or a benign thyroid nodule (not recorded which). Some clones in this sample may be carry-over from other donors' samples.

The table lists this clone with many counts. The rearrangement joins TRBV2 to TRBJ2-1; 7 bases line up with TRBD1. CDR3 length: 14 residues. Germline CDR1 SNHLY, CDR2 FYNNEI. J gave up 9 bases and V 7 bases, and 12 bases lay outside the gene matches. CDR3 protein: CASNPPSTGSEQFF. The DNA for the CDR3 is TGTGCCAGCAACCCACCATCGACAGGGAGTGAGCAGTTCTTC.

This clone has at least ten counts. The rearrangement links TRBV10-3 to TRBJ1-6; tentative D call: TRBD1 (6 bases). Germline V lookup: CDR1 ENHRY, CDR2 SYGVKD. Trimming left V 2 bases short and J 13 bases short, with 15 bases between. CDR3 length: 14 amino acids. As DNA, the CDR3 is TGTGCCATCAGTGAGCCAGACGGGGGCGGGCCCCTCCACTTT. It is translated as CAISEPDGGGPLHF.

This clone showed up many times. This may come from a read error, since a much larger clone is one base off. The CDR3 nucleotides are TGCGCCAGCAGAACCGGGACAGGCCCCTACGAGCAGTGCTTC. Translation gives CASRTGTGPYEQCF. The chain combines TRBV5-1 with TRBJ2-7; 8 nucleotides match TRBD1. Per the germline V gene, CDR1 is SGHRS and CDR2 is YFSETQ. CDR3 length equals 14 residues.

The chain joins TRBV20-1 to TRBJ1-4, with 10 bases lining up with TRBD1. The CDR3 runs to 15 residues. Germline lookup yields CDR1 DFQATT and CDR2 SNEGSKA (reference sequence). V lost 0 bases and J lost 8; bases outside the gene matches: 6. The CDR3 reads CSARDRDRGGEKLFF. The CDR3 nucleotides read TGCAGTGCTAGAGATAGGGACAGGGGAGGGGAAAAACTGTTTTTT.

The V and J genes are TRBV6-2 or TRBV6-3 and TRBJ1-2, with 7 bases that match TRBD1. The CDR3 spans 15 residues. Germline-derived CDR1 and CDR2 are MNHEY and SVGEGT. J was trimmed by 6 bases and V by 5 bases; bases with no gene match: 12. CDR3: CASSRRDSPRDGYTF. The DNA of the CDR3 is TGTGCCAGCAGTAGGCGGGACAGCCCCAGGGATGGCTACACCTTC.